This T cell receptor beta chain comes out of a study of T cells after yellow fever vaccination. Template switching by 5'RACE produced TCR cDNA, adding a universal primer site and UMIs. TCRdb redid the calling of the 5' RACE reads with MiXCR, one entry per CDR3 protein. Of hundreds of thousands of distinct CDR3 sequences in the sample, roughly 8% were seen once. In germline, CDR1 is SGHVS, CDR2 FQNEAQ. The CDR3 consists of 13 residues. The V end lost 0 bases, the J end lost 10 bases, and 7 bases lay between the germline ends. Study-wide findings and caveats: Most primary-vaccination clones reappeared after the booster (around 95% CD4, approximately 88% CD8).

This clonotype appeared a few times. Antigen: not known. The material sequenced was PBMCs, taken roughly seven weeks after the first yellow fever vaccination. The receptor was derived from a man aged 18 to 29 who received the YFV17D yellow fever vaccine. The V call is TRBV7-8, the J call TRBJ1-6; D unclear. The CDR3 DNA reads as TGTGCCAGCAGCTTAGCCCGCCCATCACCCCTCCACTTT. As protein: CASSLARPSPLHF.